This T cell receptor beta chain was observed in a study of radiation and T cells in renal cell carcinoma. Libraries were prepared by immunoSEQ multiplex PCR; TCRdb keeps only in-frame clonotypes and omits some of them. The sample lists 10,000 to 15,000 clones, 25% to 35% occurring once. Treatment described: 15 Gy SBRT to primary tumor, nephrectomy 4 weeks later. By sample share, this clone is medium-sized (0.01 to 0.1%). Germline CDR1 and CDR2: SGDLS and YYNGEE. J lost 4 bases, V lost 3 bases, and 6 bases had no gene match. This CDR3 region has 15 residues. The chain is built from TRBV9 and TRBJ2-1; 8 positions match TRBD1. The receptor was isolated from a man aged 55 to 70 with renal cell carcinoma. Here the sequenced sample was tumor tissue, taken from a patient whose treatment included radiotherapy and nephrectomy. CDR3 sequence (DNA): TGTGCCAGCAGCGCCCGGACAGGGCCGTACAATGAGCAGTTCTTC. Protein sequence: CASSARTGPYNEQFF.